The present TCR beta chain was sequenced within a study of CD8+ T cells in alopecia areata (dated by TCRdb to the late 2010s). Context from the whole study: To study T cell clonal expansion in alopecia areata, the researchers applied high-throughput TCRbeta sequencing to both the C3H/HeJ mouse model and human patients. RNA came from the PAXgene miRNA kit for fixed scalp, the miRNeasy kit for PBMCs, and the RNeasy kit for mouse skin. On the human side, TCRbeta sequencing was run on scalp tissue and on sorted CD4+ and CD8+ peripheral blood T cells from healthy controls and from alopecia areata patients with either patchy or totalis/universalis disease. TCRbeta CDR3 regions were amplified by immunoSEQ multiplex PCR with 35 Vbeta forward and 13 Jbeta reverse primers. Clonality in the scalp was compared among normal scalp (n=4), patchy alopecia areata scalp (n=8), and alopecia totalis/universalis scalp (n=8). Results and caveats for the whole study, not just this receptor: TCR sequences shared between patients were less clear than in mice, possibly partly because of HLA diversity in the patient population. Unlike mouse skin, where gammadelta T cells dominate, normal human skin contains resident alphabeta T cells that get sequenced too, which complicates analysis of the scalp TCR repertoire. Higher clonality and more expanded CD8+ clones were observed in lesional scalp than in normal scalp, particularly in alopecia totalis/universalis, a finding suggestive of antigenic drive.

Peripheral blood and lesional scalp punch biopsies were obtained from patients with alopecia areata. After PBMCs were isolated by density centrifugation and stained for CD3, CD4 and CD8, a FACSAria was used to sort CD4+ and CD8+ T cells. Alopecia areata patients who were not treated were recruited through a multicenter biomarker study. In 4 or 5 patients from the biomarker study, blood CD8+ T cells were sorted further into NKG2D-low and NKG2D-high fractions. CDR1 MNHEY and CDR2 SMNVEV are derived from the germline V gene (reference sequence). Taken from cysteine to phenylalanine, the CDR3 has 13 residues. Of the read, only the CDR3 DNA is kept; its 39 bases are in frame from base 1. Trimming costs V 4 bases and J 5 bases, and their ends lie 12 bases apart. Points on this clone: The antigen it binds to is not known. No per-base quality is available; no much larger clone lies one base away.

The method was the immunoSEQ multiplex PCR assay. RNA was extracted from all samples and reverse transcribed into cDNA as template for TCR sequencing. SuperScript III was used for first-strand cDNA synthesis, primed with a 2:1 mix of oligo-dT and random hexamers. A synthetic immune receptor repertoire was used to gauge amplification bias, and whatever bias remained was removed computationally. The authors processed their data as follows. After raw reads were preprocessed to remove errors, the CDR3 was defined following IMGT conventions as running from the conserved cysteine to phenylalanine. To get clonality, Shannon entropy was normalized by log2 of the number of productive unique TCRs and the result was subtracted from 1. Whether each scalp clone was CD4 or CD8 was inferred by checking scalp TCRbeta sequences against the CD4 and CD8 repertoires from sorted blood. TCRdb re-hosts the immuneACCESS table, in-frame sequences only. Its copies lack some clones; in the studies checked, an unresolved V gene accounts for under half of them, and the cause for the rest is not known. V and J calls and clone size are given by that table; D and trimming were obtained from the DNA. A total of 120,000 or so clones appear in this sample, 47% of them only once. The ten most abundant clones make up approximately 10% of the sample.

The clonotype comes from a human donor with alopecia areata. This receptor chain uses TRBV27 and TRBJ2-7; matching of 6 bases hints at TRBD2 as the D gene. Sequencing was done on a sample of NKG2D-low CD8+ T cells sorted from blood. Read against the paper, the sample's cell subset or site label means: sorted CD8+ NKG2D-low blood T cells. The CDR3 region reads CASSSGLANEQYF. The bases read TGTGCCAGCAGTTCGGGACTTGCCAACGAGCAGTACTTC.